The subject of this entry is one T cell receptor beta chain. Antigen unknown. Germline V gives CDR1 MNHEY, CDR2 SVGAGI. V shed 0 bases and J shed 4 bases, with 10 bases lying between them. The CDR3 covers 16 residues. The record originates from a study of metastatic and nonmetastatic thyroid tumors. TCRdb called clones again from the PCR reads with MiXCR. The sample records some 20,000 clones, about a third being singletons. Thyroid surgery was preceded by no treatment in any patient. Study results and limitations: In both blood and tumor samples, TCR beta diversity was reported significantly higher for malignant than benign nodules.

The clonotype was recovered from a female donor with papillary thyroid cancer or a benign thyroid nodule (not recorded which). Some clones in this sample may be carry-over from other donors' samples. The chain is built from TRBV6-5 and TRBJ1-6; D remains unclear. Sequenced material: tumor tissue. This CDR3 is CASSYSVGAYNSPLHF. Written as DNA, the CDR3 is TGTGCCAGCAGTTACTCGGTTGGAGCTTATAATTCACCCCTCCACTTT.